This TCR beta chain stems from a study of siplizumab effects on memory and regulatory T cells. Findings and caveats of the study: Naive T cells seemed more diverse than memory cells; they also seemed major alloresponse contributors. Confirmatory evidence of suppressive function in proliferating siplizumab-culture Tregs was not obtained. Among sequences traceable to unstimulated CD4+ memory cells, alloreactive ones were significantly reduced by siplizumab.

In regard to this clone: What it recognizes is unknown.

Produced via immunoSEQ multiplex PCR; TCRdb's table is partial and in-frame only. Here the sample spans approximately 100,000 clones, under 95% being singletons. The V gene's germline CDR1 is SGHAT and CDR2 FQNNGV. Between the trimmed V and J ends, which lost 4 bases and 4 bases, there was a span of 16 bases. The CDR3 contains 15 residues. Sequences were obtained from Tregs sorted from blood. This clonotype originated in a human donor in good health. The chain is built from TRBV11-2 and TRBJ2-5; D gene uncertain. CDR3 region: CASSSRPMMAETQYF. CDR3 coding DNA: TGTGCCAGCAGCTCCCGACCCATGATGGCAGAGACCCAGTACTTC. Full variable domain (rest looked up from reference TRBV11-2 and TRBJ2-5): EAGVAQSPRYKIIEKRQSVAFWCNPISGHATLYWYQQILGQGPKLLIQFQNNGVVDDSQLPKDRFSAERLKGVDSTLKIQPAKLEDSAVYLCASSSRPMMAETQYFGPGTRLLVL.